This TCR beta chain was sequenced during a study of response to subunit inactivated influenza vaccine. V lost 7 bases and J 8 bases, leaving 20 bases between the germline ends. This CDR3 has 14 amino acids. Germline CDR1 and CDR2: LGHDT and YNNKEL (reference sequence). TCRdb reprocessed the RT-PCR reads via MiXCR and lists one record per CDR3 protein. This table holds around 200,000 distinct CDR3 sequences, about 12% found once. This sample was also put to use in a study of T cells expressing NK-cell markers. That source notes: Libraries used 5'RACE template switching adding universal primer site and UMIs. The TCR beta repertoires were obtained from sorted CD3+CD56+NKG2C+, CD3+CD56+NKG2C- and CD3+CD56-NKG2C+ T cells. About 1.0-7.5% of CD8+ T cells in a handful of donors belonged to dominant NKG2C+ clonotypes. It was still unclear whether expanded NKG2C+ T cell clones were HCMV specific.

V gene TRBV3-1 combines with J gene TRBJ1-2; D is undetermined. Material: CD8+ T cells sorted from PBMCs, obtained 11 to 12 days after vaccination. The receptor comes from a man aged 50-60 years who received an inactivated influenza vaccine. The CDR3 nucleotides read TGTGCCAGCAATCCCGAATTCGGGAGGACCGGCTACACCTTC. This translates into CASNPEFGRTGYTF.